This TCR beta chain was documented in a study of radiation and T cells in renal cell carcinoma. Study overall: Nephrectomy followed 15 Gy stereotactic body radiation by 4 weeks.

Time point reported: blood 2 weeks post-SBRT. Treatment: 15 Gy SBRT to primary tumor, nephrectomy 4 weeks later. This renal cell carcinoma was of the clear cell type. The CDR3 spans 15 residues. V lost 4 bases and J 4 bases, leaving 13 bases between the germline ends. Germline CDR1 and CDR2: LGHNT and FRNRAP. This clone occurred a few times. Its target is unknown. The study's findings and limits: From baseline, blood top tumor clonotypes peaked at 2 weeks post-radiation.

This table comes from immunoSEQ multiplex PCR, and its TCRdb copy is limited to in-frame clones, with some not included. The table shows about 120,000 clones, with about four fifths occurring only once. The specimen comprised blood, sampled from a patient whose treatment included radiotherapy and nephrectomy. This chain joins TRBV12-5 and TRBJ1-4; D ambiguous. The sequence was obtained from a man in his fifties with renal cell carcinoma. Here the CDR3 DNA reads TGTGCTAGTGGTTCCGGTAACCGGGTTAATGAAAAACTGTTTTTT. It yields the protein CASGSGNRVNEKLFF.